The next 26 T cell receptor beta chains were all read from a single sample in a study of blood T cell repertoires in COVID-19. Data came from immunoSEQ multiplex PCR; TCRdb stores just in-frame clones and leaves some out. The profile shows about 200,000 clones, roughly 80% of them singletons. The sequencing sample was made of peripheral blood. Source of these receptors: a woman of 80 years or more with COVID-19, enrolled during active disease.

The V and J genes are TRBV5-4 and TRBJ2-5, with TRBD1 as a possible D gene (5 bases). Trimming stripped 4 bases from V and 1 base from J, with 11 bases between. The CDR3 sequence is 14 residues long. CDR1 is SGHNT, CDR2 YYREEE, per germline (reference sequence). CDR3 protein: CASSQGDIQETQYF. The CDR3 DNA reads as TGTGCCAGCAGCCAAGGGGATATCCAAGAGACCCAGTACTTC.

The chain combines TRBV12-3 or TRBV12-4 with TRBJ2-5; a possible D gene is TRBD1 (6 bases). There are 13 residues in the CDR3. V lost 2 bases and J lost 5, with 9 bases in between. The CDR3 DNA follows: TGTGCCAGCAGTTTAACAGGGTCGGAGACCCAGTACTTC. Translation: CASSLTGSETQYF.

The rearrangement joins TRBV7-8 to TRBJ1-5, with D possibly matching TRBD1 (5 bases). This CDR3 is built from 18 residues. V was cut by 5 bases and J by 2 bases, with 22 bases left in between. Germline CDR1 and CDR2: SGHVS and FQNEAQ. The CDR3 protein is CASSRTRQWGMGNQPQHF. The CDR3 region has the DNA TGTGCCAGCAGCCGGACCCGACAGTGGGGCATGGGCAATCAGCCCCAGCATTTT.

The gene calls are TRBV9 and TRBJ2-3; D is possibly TRBD2 (5 bases). The CDR3 has 15 amino acids. V lost 2 bases, J lost 1 base, and 11 bases lay in between. The V gene's germline CDR1 is SGDLS and CDR2 YYNGEE. This CDR3 is CASSVSGVGTDTQYF. CDR3 nucleotide sequence: TGTGCCAGCAGCGTCTCCGGGGTGGGCACAGATACGCAGTATTTT.

This clone was seen once. The chain links TRBV11-2 to TRBJ2-5; TRBD2 matches 7 bases. J lost 4 bases, V lost 0 bases, and 8 bases had no gene match. The CDR3 has 16 residues. Per the germline V gene, CDR1 is SGHAT and CDR2 is FQNNGV. The DNA for the CDR3 is TGTGCCAGCAGCTTAGATCTATCGCGGGGGAGAGAGACCCAGTACTTC. It specifies CASSLDLSRGRETQYF.

This chain uses TRBV18 with TRBJ1-5, with D hard to call. V shed 5 bases and J shed 5 bases, with 16 bases lying between them. The CDR3 has 15 residues. Germline V CDR1 and CDR2: KGHSH, LQKENI. The CDR3 DNA reads TGTGCCAGCTCATTGGTTCGGTCACCCCATCAGCCCCAGCATTTT. Translated: CASSLVRSPHQPQHF.

The rearrangement uses TRBV24-1 and TRBJ1-5, with D perhaps matching TRBD1 (5 bases). The CDR3 is made up of 13 amino acids. V lost 9 bases, J lost 4 bases, and 12 bases lay in between. CDR1 is KGHDR and CDR2 is SFDVKD in the germline V gene. CDR3 protein: CATGGRENQPQHF. CDR3 in DNA: TGTGCCACCGGCGGCAGGGAAAATCAGCCCCAGCATTTT.

This chain uses TRBV28 with TRBJ1-2; D is possibly TRBD1 (5 bases). The germline V gene has CDR1 MDHEN and CDR2 SYDVKM. This CDR3 is 14 amino acids long. V was trimmed by 1 base and J by 6 bases, leaving 12 bases between them. CDR3 coding DNA: TGTGCCAGCAGTTTATTGTACAGGAAGGATGGCTACACCTTC. As protein: CASSLLYRKDGYTF.

The chain has TRBV6-4 and TRBJ2-1, with TRBD2 matching over 13 bases. The length of the CDR3 is 15 residues. Germline V CDR1 and CDR2: MRHNA, SNTAGT. The ends lost 6 bases at V and 8 bases at J; junction bases unmatched: 7. The CDR3 DNA reads TGTGCCAGCAGCGCGACTAGCGGGAGGCTCTATGAGCAGTTCTTC. Translation gives CASSATSGRLYEQFF.

This clone was picked up one time. The V and J genes are TRBV10-2 and TRBJ1-2; D not certain. Germline values: CDR1 WSHSY, CDR2 SAAADI. There are 15 residues in the CDR3. Trimming cost V 4 bases and J 2 bases, with 14 bases left between them. The CDR3 sequence is CASSGTDGENYGYTF. In DNA form, the CDR3 reads TGCGCCAGCAGTGGGACGGACGGGGAAAACTATGGCTACACCTTC.

The CDR3: CASTLQGHPNSPLHF. CDR3 DNA: TGTGCCAGCACCTTACAGGGCCACCCTAATTCACCCCTCCACTTT. The rearrangement links TRBV6-5 to TRBJ1-6; weak D call: TRBD1 (6 bases). The germline V gene encodes CDR1 MNHEY and CDR2 SVGAGI. The CDR3 is 15 residues long. The V and J ends lost 7 bases and 6 bases respectively, with 16 bases between them.

V gene TRBV5-1 combines with J gene TRBJ1-6; TRBD1 aligns across 10 bases. The germline CDR1 and CDR2 sequences are SGHRS and YFSETQ. The CDR3 spans 15 residues. J lost 5 bases, V lost 5 bases, and 4 bases had no gene match. In DNA form, the CDR3 reads TGCGCCAGCAGACGCGGACAGGGGGATAATTCACCCCTCCACTTT. It encodes CASRRGQGDNSPLHF.

The CDR3 sequence is CASNLGGLANSPLHF. For the CDR3, the DNA is TGTGCCAGCAATCTCGGGGGGCTAGCGAATTCACCCCTCCACTTT. The chain recombines TRBV2 with TRBJ1-6; TRBD1 is a possible D gene (6 bases). CDR1 SNHLY and CDR2 FYNNEI come from the germline V gene. Trimming pared 7 bases from V and 7 bases from J, leaving 17 bases between. CDR3 length: 15 amino acids.

The rearrangement links TRBV3-1 (or the pseudogene TRBV3-2) to TRBJ2-7; D perhaps matches TRBD2 (5 bases). Trimming cost V 0 bases and J 12 bases, with 12 bases left between them. The CDR3 loop spans 12 amino acids. In germline, CDR1 is LGHDT, CDR2 YNNKEL (reference sequence). CDR3 loop: CASSQEYGKVYF. The DNA of the CDR3 is TGTGCCAGCAGCCAAGAGTACGGGAAGGTGTACTTC.

This clone was recorded a few times. The V gene is TRBV19, the J gene TRBJ1-2; 9 positions match TRBD1. Germline V gene sequence: CDR1 LNHDA, CDR2 SQIVND (reference sequence). This CDR3 is built from 13 residues. Trimming at V came to 9 bases and at J to 8 bases, leaving 10 bases not matched to a gene. The CDR3 nucleotides are TGTGCCAGCGCGGACAGGGGCCGGAGGGGCTACACCTTC. It codes for CASADRGRRGYTF.

The genes are TRBV9 and TRBJ1-2; possibly TRBD1 for D (5 bases). The length of the CDR3 is 12 residues. Trimming took 0 bases from V and 8 from J, leaving 8 bases between them. CDR1 and CDR2 from the germline V gene are SGDLS and YYNGEE. The CDR3 sequence: CASSVGGAGYTF. Written as DNA, the CDR3 is TGTGCCAGCAGCGTAGGTGGGGCAGGCTACACCTTC.

The J gene is TRBJ2-7, the V gene TRBV1; the table gives TRBD2 as D, unverified against the DNA. TRBV1 is a recognized pseudogene. This CDR3 spans 12 amino acids. CDR3: CTSSHRFYEQYF. The CDR3 DNA reads as TGCACCAGCAGCCACCGGTTCTACGAGCAGTACTTC.

This chain links TRBV7-2 with TRBJ2-1; a weak D match, TRBD2 (6 bases). Between the trimmed V and J ends, which lost 5 bases and 9 bases, there was a span of 17 bases. The V gene's germline CDR1 is SGHTA and CDR2 FQGNSA. This CDR3 contains 14 residues. The DNA for the CDR3 is TGTGCCAGCAGCCCGCGCGGGACTTCGGGTGAGCAGTTCTTC. Encoded protein: CASSPRGTSGEQFF.

CDR3 residues: CASSPLVSYEQYF. The DNA of the CDR3 is TGTGCCAGCAGCCCTCTCGTCTCCTACGAGCAGTACTTC. The V gene is TRBV7-9, the J gene TRBJ2-7; no clear D gene. CDR3 size: 13 residues. Trimming took off 5 bases at V and 0 bases at J, with 8 bases between the two ends. Germline values: CDR1 SEHNR, CDR2 FQNEAQ (reference sequence). The whole variable domain, remainder taken from reference TRBV7-9 and TRBJ2-7, is DTGVSQNPRHKITKRGQNVTFRCDPISEHNRLYWYRQTLGQGPEFLTYFQNEAQLEKSRLLSDRFSAERPKGSFSTLEIQRTEQGDSAMYLCASSPLVSYEQYFGPGTRLTVT.

This chain links TRBV29-1 with TRBJ2-7, with 7 bases lining up with TRBD1. Germline V gene lookup returns CDR1 SQVTM and CDR2 ANQGSEA. With 7 bases clipped from V and 3 bases from J, the junction kept 3 bases outside the gene matches. CDR3 length: 11 amino acids. In nucleotides, the CDR3 is TGCAGCGGGGGGACAGACTACGAGCAGTACTTC. It translates to CSGGTDYEQYF.

The V call is TRBV6-6, the J call TRBJ2-1, with 8 bases lining up with TRBD1. CDR3 length equals 13 residues. Germline trimming cut 4 bases from V and 10 bases from J; bases unmatched to any gene: 6. CDR1 MNHNY and CDR2 SVGAGI come from the germline V gene (reference sequence). This CDR3 is CASSWTGWREQFF. CDR3 in DNA: TGTGCCAGCAGTTGGACAGGGTGGAGAGAGCAGTTCTTC.

In its sample, this clone was seen a few times. CDR3 amino acids: CASSFGVSGNYEQYF. CDR3 DNA: TGTGCCAGCAGTTTTGGGGTCAGCGGGAACTACGAGCAGTACTTC. The gene calls are TRBV28 and TRBJ2-7, with 7 bases fitting TRBD2. The ends lost 3 bases at V and 3 bases at J; junction bases unmatched: 8. CDR3 size: 15 residues. Germline CDR1 and CDR2: MDHEN and SYDVKM.

V gene TRBV2 combines with J gene TRBJ2-1; D remains unclear. V was trimmed by 7 bases and J by 0 bases, leaving 10 bases between them. The CDR3 covers 14 residues. Germline loops: CDR1 SNHLY, CDR2 FYNNEI. CDR3 DNA: TGTGCCAGCAATGCGCTGAGCTCCTACAATGAGCAGTTCTTC. Amino acids: CASNALSSYNEQFF.

This CDR3 reads CASSLRGYEQYF. As DNA, the CDR3 is TGCGCCAGCAGCCTTCGCGGGTACGAGCAGTACTTC. The chain uses TRBV5-1 and TRBJ2-7, with a tentative D call TRBD2 (5 bases). The CDR3 loop spans 12 amino acids. V lost 4 bases and J 4 bases, leaving 9 bases between the germline ends. Per germline, CDR1 SGHRS and CDR2 YFSETQ.

The genes are TRBV5-1 and TRBJ2-7; the match to TRBD1 covers 9 bases. Germline V gene lookup returns CDR1 SGHRS and CDR2 YFSETQ. The CDR3 extends over 15 amino acids. With 0 bases clipped from V and 3 bases from J, the junction kept 4 bases outside the gene matches. CDR3 sequence: CASSLGGTGIYEQYF. In DNA, the CDR3 is TGCGCCAGCAGCTTGGGCGGGACAGGGATCTACGAGCAGTACTTC.

This rearrangement joins TRBV3-1 (or the pseudogene TRBV3-2) to TRBJ2-5; D possibly corresponds to TRBD1 (5 bases). With 1 base removed from V and 4 bases from J, the gap between germline ends came to 16 bases. CDR1 and CDR2 (germline): LGHDT, YNNKEL (reference sequence). This CDR3 region has 16 residues. Here the CDR3 DNA reads TGTGCCAGCAGCCAAGTCGCAGGGTCCCCTGTAGAGACCCAGTACTTC. Translating it yields CASSQVAGSPVETQYF.